What follows are 31 T cell receptor beta chains derived from one specimen sequenced in a study of regulatory T cells in long-lasting Graves disease. This sample's time point: newly diagnosed GD, antithyroid drugs for less than 3 months. Extracted PBMC RNA gave rise to the TCR library. Libraries of TCR beta came from iRepertoire HTBI primers plus Arm-PCR of CDR3 regions. TCRdb itself ran the multiplex PCR reads through MiXCR, one entry per CDR3 protein. The sample carries 540,000 or so distinct CDR3 sequences, around an eighth recorded once. The sample was also reused in another study, on T cells in Graves' hyperthyroidism and ophthalmopathy.

The specimen comprised peripheral blood mononuclear cells (PBMCs), sampled at new diagnosis, from a patient treated with antithyroid drugs. Receptor source: a man aged 30-40 years with Graves disease.

Details on this clonotype: One base separates it from a far larger clone, so it is likely a read error. This sequence joins TRBV7-2 and TRBJ2-6; unclear D gene. The V end lost 8 bases, the J end lost 4 bases, and 15 bases lay between the germline ends. The CDR3 spans 15 residues. CDR1 SGHTA and CDR2 FQGNSA come from the germline V gene. CDR3 amino acids: CASGPLGSGANVLTF. The CDR3 region has the DNA TGTGCCAGCGGCCCCTTGGGTTCCGGGGCCAACGTCCTGACTTTC.

There are many counts of this clonotype. The chain combines TRBV12-3 or TRBV12-4 with TRBJ1-1; D uncertain. The CDR3 consists of 10 residues. V lost 8 bases, J lost 2 bases, and 3 bases lay in between. The CDR3 DNA sequence: TGTGCCAGCCCCAACACTGAAGCTTTCTTT. Residues: CASPNTEAFF.

This clonotype was counted many times. The rearrangement links TRBV3-1 to TRBJ1-1, with 10 bases lining up with TRBD1. The CDR3 consists of 16 residues. From germline, CDR1 is LGHDT and CDR2 YNNKEL (reference sequence). V shed 3 bases, J shed 1 base, and the junction held 5 bases outside the gene matches. CDR3 bases: TGTGCCAGCAGCCACGGGACAGGGGCTTCGAACACTGAAGCTTTCTTT. The encoded protein is CASSHGTGASNTEAFF.

This clonotype was observed at least ten times. The chain is built from TRBV6-5 and TRBJ2-5; 8 bases fit TRBD2. Germline loops: CDR1 MNHEY, CDR2 SVGAGI. The CDR3 runs to 15 residues. J lost 5 bases, V lost 8 bases, and 13 bases had no gene match. The CDR3 region has the DNA TGTGCCAGCGTTACGACGGGAGGGGAGGGCGAGACCCAGTACTTC. It yields the protein CASVTTGGEGETQYF.

The CDR3 coding sequence is TGTGCCAGCAGTCAAACCCGGGACAGACAAGAGACCCAGTACTTC. As protein: CASSQTRDRQETQYF. The chain links TRBV13 to TRBJ2-5, with TRBD1 identical over 7 bases. This CDR3 spans 15 amino acids. The V gene end was trimmed by 6 bases and the J gene end by 2 bases; junction bases not matched to a gene: 9. CDR1 PRHDT and CDR2 FYEKMQ come from the germline V gene (reference sequence).

This clonotype has a handful of counts. The J gene is TRBJ2-5, the V gene TRBV3-1; 11 positions agree with TRBD1. The CDR3 is 15 residues long. CDR1 is LGHDT and CDR2 is YNNKEL in the germline V gene (reference sequence). Trimming cost V 8 bases and J 6 bases; bases outside gene matches: 11. The CDR3, as DNA: TGTGCCAGCGCCCCTGGGACAGGGGGGCCCAAGACCCAGTACTTC. This sequence encodes CASAPGTGGPKTQYF.

This clonotype was picked up many times. The gene calls are TRBV12-3 or TRBV12-4 and TRBJ2-1, with unresolved D. The ends were cut back, 7 bases at V and 8 bases at J, with 12 bases in the middle. The CDR3 has 12 residues. CDR3 region: CASTALRDEQFF. CDR3 DNA: TGTGCCAGCACAGCACTGCGCGATGAGCAGTTCTTC.

This clonotype came up many times. The chain joins TRBV30 to TRBJ2-1; maybe TRBD1 (7 bases). Per germline, CDR1 GTSNPN and CDR2 SVGIG (reference sequence). The CDR3 contains 11 residues. V was trimmed by 5 bases and J by 12 bases, leaving 14 bases between them. This CDR3 is CAWDREAGQFF. The CDR3 DNA is TGTGCCTGGGACAGGGAGGCAGGGCAGTTCTTC.

This clonotype was found a few times. The V gene is TRBV3-1, the J gene TRBJ2-1; 9 nucleotides align to TRBD1. The V gene's germline CDR1 is LGHDT and CDR2 YNNKEL (reference sequence). The CDR3 has 15 residues. Losses at the gene ends were 5 bases for V and 8 bases for J; bases not matched to a gene: 10. CDR3 DNA: TGTGCCAGCAGCGCCCCCAGACAGGGGGGTGATGAGCAGTTCTTC. Translation: CASSAPRQGGDEQFF.

The table lists this clonotype with a few counts. As DNA, the CDR3 is TGTGCCAGCAGTGAACGGGTAAAGTTCTTC. Translation: CASSERVKFF. The rearrangement uses TRBV6-1 and TRBJ2-1; D unclear. Trimming left V 2 bases short and J 14 bases short, with 7 bases between. The CDR3 runs 10 residues. Germline loops: CDR1 MNHNS, CDR2 SASEGT.

This chain uses TRBV19 with TRBJ2-7; D perhaps matches TRBD2 (5 bases). Germline assignment: CDR1 LNHDA and CDR2 SQIVND (reference sequence). This CDR3 spans 15 amino acids. V lost 5 bases and J 2 bases, leaving 16 bases between the germline ends. Here the CDR3 DNA reads TGTGCCAGTAGTGGCGGAAGCGGTTTAGCCTACGAGCAGTACTTC. Translating it yields CASSGGSGLAYEQYF.

The V and J genes are TRBV20-1 and TRBJ2-7, with 7 nucleotides matching TRBD2. V lost 3 bases and J lost 2; bases outside the gene matches: 7. CDR1 DFQATT and CDR2 SNEGSKA come from the germline V gene (reference sequence). The CDR3 loop spans 14 amino acids. DNA for the CDR3: TGCAGTGCTAGGGTTCGGGGGGTACCCTACGAGCAGTACTTC. It yields the protein CSARVRGVPYEQYF.

This clonotype has more than one count but fewer than ten. This chain links TRBV12-3 or TRBV12-4 with TRBJ2-1, with D unclear. The CDR3 runs to 15 residues. With 7 bases removed from V and 0 bases from J, the gap between germline ends came to 13 bases. In nucleotides, the CDR3 is TGTGCCAGCACCCCCCGAGCCCACTCCTACAATGAGCAGTTCTTC. This gives the protein CASTPRAHSYNEQFF.

Ten or more counts support this clonotype. The chain uses TRBV6-5 and TRBJ2-1, with D perhaps TRBD2 (6 bases). This CDR3 has 15 amino acids. The ends were cut back, 4 bases at V and 0 bases at J, with 10 bases in the middle. The germline gives CDR1 MNHEY, CDR2 SVGAGI. The CDR3 spells CASSFGLNSYNEQFF. CDR3 DNA sequence: TGTGCCAGCAGTTTCGGACTAAACTCCTACAATGAGCAGTTCTTC.

Remarks on this clonotype: A much larger clone differs by one base, so this may be a read error. This likely comes from a read error, as the CDR3 has no conserved phenylalanine or tryptophan at its end. V usage is TRBV7-9 and J usage is TRBJ2-7; TRBD1 matches 7 bases. J was trimmed by 5 bases and V by 8 bases; bases with no gene match: 9. Germline V lookup: CDR1 SEHNR, CDR2 FQNEAQ (reference sequence). This CDR3 is 13 amino acids long. This CDR3 reads CASEQGLSNEQYL. CDR3 DNA: TGTGCCAGCGAACAGGGGTTAAGCAACGAGCAGTACCTC.

Comments on this clonotype: An end of the junction does not agree with germline; a read error may underlie this. The gene calls are TRBV11-2 and TRBJ2-7; 15 bases align to TRBD2. The CDR3 totals 19 residues. The germline gives CDR1 SGHAT, CDR2 FQNNGV. CDR3 sequence reads: CASSLVSGLAGGPQHEQCF. As DNA, the CDR3 is TGTGCCAGCAGCTTAGTTTCCGGACTAGCGGGAGGGCCGCAACACGAGCAGTGCTTC.

This clonotype was counted only a few times. The chain recombines TRBV4-2 with TRBJ2-7; tentatively, D is TRBD1 (5 bases). The CDR3 is made up of 15 amino acids. The germline CDR1 and CDR2 sequences are LGHNA and YNFKEQ. Trimming removed 0 bases from V and 4 bases from J, with 13 bases in between. The CDR3 DNA sequence: TGTGCCAGCAGCCAAGAAGGGGCCGCCAATTACGAGCAGTACTTC. It encodes CASSQEGAANYEQYF.

Concerning this clonotype: A much larger clone lies a single base off, so this may be a read error. In this CDR3 the conserved last residue, phenylalanine or tryptophan, is missing, so a read error is likely. The rearrangement joins TRBV5-5 to TRBJ2-3; D is ambiguous. The CDR3 loop spans 14 amino acids. Trimming cost V 0 bases and J 3 bases, with 8 bases left between them. CDR1 is SGHKS, CDR2 YYEKEE, per germline (reference sequence). The CDR3 here is CASSLEVTTDTQYL. The CDR3 DNA follows: TGTGCCAGCAGCTTGGAGGTCACTACAGATACGCAGTATCTT.

This clonotype was detected many times. V is TRBV15 and J is TRBJ2-7, with 8 positions matching TRBD2. V was clipped by 0 bases and J by 0 bases; unmatched bases: 10. The CDR3 runs to 18 residues. Germline lookup yields CDR1 LNHNV and CDR2 YYDKDF (reference sequence). The CDR3 sequence is CATSRDRTGGVLSYEQYF. The CDR3 nucleotides are TGTGCCACCAGCAGAGATCGAACGGGGGGGGTACTCTCCTACGAGCAGTACTTC.

This clonotype was seen at least ten times. The V and J genes are TRBV28 and TRBJ2-7, with no clear D. The length of the CDR3 is 13 residues. The germline CDR1 and CDR2 sequences are MDHEN and SYDVKM. Trimming pared 1 base from V and 4 bases from J, leaving 8 bases between. The CDR3, as DNA: TGTGCCAGCAGTTTATTCCGGAATTACGAGCAGTACTTC. Encoded protein: CASSLFRNYEQYF.

The V gene is TRBV5-4, the J gene TRBJ2-2, with D possibly being TRBD2 (6 bases). Trimming took off 9 bases at V and 4 bases at J, with 10 bases between the two ends. Per the germline V gene, CDR1 is SGHNT and CDR2 is YYREEE (reference sequence). The CDR3 has 12 residues. The CDR3 sequence: CATLAVTGELFF. CDR3 coding DNA: TGTGCCACCTTAGCGGTCACCGGGGAGCTGTTTTTT. The full variable domain, its missing parts supplied by reference TRBV5-4 and TRBJ2-2, is ETGVTQSPTHLIKTRGQQVTLRCSSQSGHNTVSWYQQALGQGPQFIFQYYREEENGRGNFPPRFSGLQFPNYSSELNVNALELDDSALYLCATLAVTGELFFGEGSRLTVL.

The V call is TRBV5-6, the J call TRBJ2-2, with TRBD1 matching over 8 bases. The germline CDR1 and CDR2 sequences are SGHDT and YYEEEE. CDR3 length equals 16 residues. V shed 2 bases and J 7 bases; nucleotides not matched to a gene: 10. CDR3 DNA sequence: TGTGCCAGCAGCTTTGGGCGAGCAGGGGGCCACGGGGAGCTGTTTTTT. This translates into CASSFGRAGGHGELFF.

V is TRBV18 and J is TRBJ2-7; D is possibly TRBD1 (6 bases). V lost 3 bases and J lost 0, with 9 bases in between. Germline-derived CDR1 and CDR2 are KGHSH and LQKENI. The CDR3 has 14 amino acids. CDR3 in DNA: TGTGCCAGCTCACCGGCCAGGGGCTCCTACGAGCAGTACTTC. Its translation is CASSPARGSYEQYF.

The chain employs TRBV19 and TRBJ1-6; tentatively, D is TRBD1 (5 bases). The V and J ends lost 8 bases and 7 bases respectively, with 15 bases between them. This CDR3 region has 14 residues. The germline CDR1 and CDR2 sequences are LNHDA and SQIVND (reference sequence). The CDR3 loop reads CASGTGTNNSPLHF. The CDR3 DNA is TGTGCCAGTGGGACGGGGACTAACAATTCACCCCTCCACTTT.

This clonotype was picked up a small number of times. CDR3 in DNA: TGTGCCAGCAGCCAACGACTAGCGGGAGGCGGGGAGACCCAGTACTTC. Protein product: CASSQRLAGGGETQYF. The chain employs TRBV4-2 and TRBJ2-1; 13 bases map to TRBD2. The J call is uncertain, as TRBJ2-5 better fits the DNA end. Germline V gene lookup returns CDR1 LGHNA and CDR2 YNFKEQ. The CDR3 is made up of 16 amino acids.

The V call is TRBV7-8, the J call TRBJ2-1, with D perhaps TRBD2 (5 bases). The CDR3 is 14 amino acids. The V and J ends lost 2 bases and 8 bases respectively, with 13 bases between them. Germline V gives CDR1 SGHVS, CDR2 FQNEAQ. CDR3 sequence reads: CASSLNAGMHEQFF. CDR3 bases: TGTGCCAGCAGCTTAAATGCCGGGATGCATGAGCAGTTCTTC. Complete variable domain (other parts from reference TRBV7-8 and TRBJ2-1): GAGVSQSPRYKVAKRGQDVALRCDPISGHVSLFWYQQALGQGPEFLTYFQNEAQLDKSGLPSDRFFAERPEGSVSTLKIQRTQQEDSAVYLCASSLNAGMHEQFFGPGTRLTVL.

In this sample, this clonotype turned up many times. The gene calls are TRBV15 and TRBJ1-5; D gene ambiguous. Per the germline V gene, CDR1 is LNHNV and CDR2 is YYDKDF (reference sequence). The ends were cut back, 0 bases at V and 2 bases at J, with 8 bases in the middle. CDR3 length equals 15 residues. The CDR3 DNA sequence: TGTGCCACCAGCAGAGATTGGGGAGGCAATCAGCCCCAGCATTTT. Translating it yields CATSRDWGGNQPQHF.

This clonotype was found many times. The chain carries TRBV20-1 and TRBJ1-1; 9 nucleotides agree with TRBD1. V shed 6 bases and J 4 bases; nucleotides not matched to a gene: 6. CDR1 and CDR2 (germline): DFQATT, SNEGSKA (reference sequence). This CDR3 has 13 amino acids. The CDR3 here is CSAPGTGSTEAFF. The CDR3 DNA follows: TGCAGTGCCCCCGGGACAGGGTCCACTGAAGCTTTCTTT.

CDR3 DNA sequence: TGCGCCAGCAGCCAAGAGGGGGCTGGAGGTAATCAGCCCCAGCATTTT. Translation gives CASSQEGAGGNQPQHF. This chain joins TRBV4-1 and TRBJ1-5; a weak D match, TRBD1 (6 bases). V lost 0 bases and J lost 4, with 13 bases in between. This CDR3 spans 16 amino acids. Germline loops: CDR1 MGHRA, CDR2 YSYEKL.

This clonotype was detected many times. The chain has TRBV7-2 and TRBJ2-1; 8 positions match TRBD2. The CDR3 spans 14 residues. CDR1 SGHTA and CDR2 FQGNSA come from the germline V gene. Losses at the gene ends were 1 base for V and 15 bases for J; bases not matched to a gene: 11. CDR3 residues: CASSLVGSGLEGFF. CDR3 in DNA: TGTGCCAGCAGCTTAGTCGGTTCGGGACTAGAAGGGTTCTTC. The full variable domain, with the rest looked up from reference TRBV7-2 and TRBJ2-1, is GAGVSQSPSNKVTEKGKDVELRCDPISGHTALYWYRQSLGQGLEFLIYFQGNSAPDKSGLPSDRFSAERTGGSVSTLTIQRTQQEDSAVYLCASSLVGSGLEGFFGPGTRLTVL.

V and J are TRBV20-1 and TRBJ1-2, with unresolved D. CDR1 is DFQATT, CDR2 SNEGSKA, per germline (reference sequence). This CDR3 comprises 12 residues. With 2 bases removed from V and 7 bases from J, the gap between germline ends came to 11 bases. The CDR3 DNA is TGCAGTGCTAGACAATTGGAGGGTGGCTACACCTTC. Its protein is CSARQLEGGYTF.